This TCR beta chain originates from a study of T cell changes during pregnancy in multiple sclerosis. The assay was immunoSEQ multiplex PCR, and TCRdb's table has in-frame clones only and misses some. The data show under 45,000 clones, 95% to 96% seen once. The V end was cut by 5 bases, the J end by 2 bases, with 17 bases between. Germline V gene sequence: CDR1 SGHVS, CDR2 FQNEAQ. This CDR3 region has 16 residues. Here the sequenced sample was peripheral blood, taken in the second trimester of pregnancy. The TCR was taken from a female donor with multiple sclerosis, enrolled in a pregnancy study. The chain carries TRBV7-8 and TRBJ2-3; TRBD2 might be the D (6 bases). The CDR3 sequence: CASSAYPGGDTDTQYF. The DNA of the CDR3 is TGTGCCAGCAGCGCGTACCCTGGAGGGGACACAGATACGCAGTATTTT.